Below, 19 T cell receptor beta chains from the same sample are listed, as sequenced in a study of cytomegalovirus exposure and HLA in healthy donors. PCR was performed using 60 Vbeta and 13 Jbeta primers. Here immunoSEQ multiplex PCR was the method, and the copy in TCRdb shows in-frame clones only, minus some. The repertoire holds approximately 150,000 clones, with approximately 81% as singletons. Sequencing used PBMCs. These receptors all come from a woman aged 40 to 50 in good health and CMV-seropositive.

V is TRBV4-1 and J is TRBJ2-2, with unresolved D. The CDR3 length is 16 residues. V lost 4 bases to trimming and J lost 5 bases, with 17 bases between them. Germline V gene lookup returns CDR1 MGHRA and CDR2 YSYEKL. CDR3 DNA sequence: TGCGCCAGCAGCCCCGAGGCCCGCCCCGGTACCGGGGAGCTGTTTTTT. Amino acid sequence: CASSPEARPGTGELFF.

This clone came up a few times. V gene TRBV6-6 combines with J gene TRBJ1-1; 8 bases agree with TRBD1. J gave up 7 bases and V 4 bases, and 8 bases lay outside the gene matches. CDR3 length equals 14 residues. In germline, CDR1 is MNHNY, CDR2 SVGAGI (reference sequence). The CDR3 is CASSSLPGQGEAFF. The CDR3 nucleotides read TGTGCCAGCAGTTCCCTTCCCGGACAGGGTGAAGCTTTCTTT.

V is TRBV9 and J is TRBJ2-3; no reliable D call. This CDR3 has 15 amino acids. V lost 0 bases to trimming and J lost 6 bases, with 14 bases between them. CDR1 is SGDLS, CDR2 YYNGEE, per germline. As DNA, the CDR3 is TGTGCCAGCAGCGTAGCGAGTAGTACCTGGGATACGCAGTATTTT. It yields the protein CASSVASSTWDTQYF. The entire variable domain, with the rest obtained from reference TRBV9 and TRBJ2-3, is as follows: DSGVTQTPKHLITATGQRVTLRCSPRSGDLSVYWYQQSLDQGLQFLIQYYNGEERAKGNILERFSAQQFPDLHSELNLSSLELGDSALYFCASSVASSTWDTQYFGPGTRLTVL.

CDR3 sequence: CASSPPGTQETQYF. DNA of the CDR3: TGCGCCAGCAGCCCCCCGGGTACACAAGAGACCCAGTACTTC. This chain uses TRBV5-1 with TRBJ2-5; D unresolved. The CDR3 is 14 amino acids. Germline CDR1 is SGHRS and CDR2 is YFSETQ. V shed 4 bases and J shed 2 bases, with 12 bases lying between them. Based on the CDR3 plus reference TRBV5-1 and TRBJ2-5, the full variable domain is KAGVTQTPRYLIKTRGQQVTLSCSPISGHRSVSWYQQTPGQGLQFLFEYFSETQRNKGNFPGRFSGRQFSNSRSEMNVSTLELGDSALYLCASSPPGTQETQYFGPGTRLLVL.

The chain couples TRBV10-3 to TRBJ1-2; D possibly corresponds to TRBD1 (6 bases). Germline CDR1 and CDR2: ENHRY and SYGVKD. The germline V and J ends were trimmed by 10 bases and 7 bases, with 13 bases remaining between them. This CDR3 region has 11 residues. CDR3 amino acids: CATGQYSGYTF. CDR3 sequence (DNA): TGTGCCACCGGACAGTATTCTGGCTACACCTTC.

The J gene is TRBJ2-5, the V gene TRBV28; TRBD2 matches 7 bases. Germline CDR1 MDHEN, CDR2 SYDVKM. V lost 8 bases, J lost 5 bases, and 8 bases stayed unmatched. This CDR3 is built from 13 residues. The chain's CDR3 is CASLTVGGETQYF. CDR3 coding DNA: TGTGCCAGCCTGACAGTCGGGGGGGAGACCCAGTACTTC.

The gene calls are TRBV7-3 and TRBJ2-7, with 8 bases identical to TRBD1. CDR1 is SGHTA, CDR2 FQGTGA, per germline. Trimming removed 2 bases from V and 0 bases from J; junction bases left unmatched: 9. The CDR3 runs to 17 residues. This CDR3 is CASSLFFFDRGSYEQYF. As DNA, the CDR3 is TGTGCCAGCAGCTTATTCTTTTTTGACAGGGGCTCCTACGAGCAGTACTTC.

This chain joins TRBV9 and TRBJ2-3; TRBD2 might be the D (7 bases). The CDR3 totals 17 residues. Deletions cut 2 bases from V and 3 bases from J, with 19 bases between. Germline V lookup: CDR1 SGDLS, CDR2 YYNGEE. The CDR3 DNA sequence: TGTGCCAGCAGCGTTACAGGGAACGACGGGGGGACAGATACGCAGTATTTT. Translation: CASSVTGNDGGTDTQYF.

The chain couples TRBV10-3 to TRBJ1-2; no clear D gene. The germline CDR1 and CDR2 sequences are ENHRY and SYGVKD. The CDR3 is made up of 15 amino acids. Trimming took 0 bases from V and 5 from J, leaving 13 bases between them. The CDR3 nucleotides read TGTGCCATCAGTGAGTCGCGGGAGGGATCTTATGGCTACACCTTC. It translates to CAISESREGSYGYTF.

The gene calls are TRBV11-2 and TRBJ2-2; perhaps TRBD2 as D (6 bases). V lost 3 bases and J lost 1, with 12 bases in between. Germline assignment: CDR1 SGHAT and CDR2 FQNNGV. The CDR3 has 16 amino acids. CDR3 coding DNA: TGTGCCAGCAGCTTTTCCATGGGGGGGAACACCGGGGAGCTGTTTTTT. Translating gives CASSFSMGGNTGELFF.

This clone was recorded a few times. The chain links TRBV9 to TRBJ1-3; D not resolved. V lost 7 bases, J lost 2 bases, and 7 bases lay in between. CDR3 length equals 12 residues. CDR1 and CDR2 (germline): SGDLS, YYNGEE. DNA for the CDR3: TGTGCCAGCTCCGTTACTGGAAACACCATATATTTT. Residues: CASSVTGNTIYF.

In its sample, this clone was seen once. In nucleotides, the CDR3 is TGTGCCTGTGACCGACTCTCTGGAAACACCATATATTTT. Protein product: CACDRLSGNTIYF. V gene TRBV30 combines with J gene TRBJ1-3; no firm D call. The CDR3 contains 13 residues. Germline loops: CDR1 GTSNPN, CDR2 SVGIG (reference sequence). V was clipped by 6 bases and J by 0 bases, with 9 bases between them.

The V call is TRBV7-9, the J call TRBJ2-1; D ambiguous. Trimming took 5 bases from V and 6 from J, leaving 8 bases between them. The CDR3 is made up of 12 amino acids. CDR1 SEHNR and CDR2 FQNEAQ come from the germline V gene (reference sequence). For the CDR3, the DNA is TGTGCCAGCAGCCAGACGGGCAATGAGCAGTTCTTC. It translates to CASSQTGNEQFF.

The V and J genes are TRBV6-6 and TRBJ1-1; D remains ambiguous. Trimming cost V 0 bases and J 1 base, with 9 bases left between them. Per the germline V gene, CDR1 is MNHNY and CDR2 is SVGAGI (reference sequence). The CDR3 sequence is 15 residues long. As DNA, the CDR3 is TGTGCCAGCAGTTACTCACGGAGCAGGAACACTGAAGCTTTCTTT. Residues: CASSYSRSRNTEAFF.

The rearrangement uses TRBV5-1 and TRBJ1-2; D uncertain. The CDR3 extends over 14 amino acids. Trimming shortened V by 0 bases and J by 4 bases, and 10 bases separated the two germline ends. Germline CDR1 is SGHRS and CDR2 is YFSETQ. The CDR3 region has the DNA TGCGCCAGCAGCTTGGGAGAAGTCGGCTATGGCTACACCTTC. It codes for CASSLGEVGYGYTF. The whole variable domain, remainder taken from reference TRBV5-1 and TRBJ1-2, is KAGVTQTPRYLIKTRGQQVTLSCSPISGHRSVSWYQQTPGQGLQFLFEYFSETQRNKGNFPGRFSGRQFSNSRSEMNVSTLELGDSALYLCASSLGEVGYGYTFGSGTRLTVV.

The sample holds one count of this clone. The chain combines TRBV7-6 with TRBJ2-3; TRBD1 matches 7 bases. Germline V CDR1 and CDR2: SGHVS, FNYEAQ. Trimming took 6 bases from V and 1 from J; bases not matched to a gene: 7. CDR3 size: 15 residues. The chain's CDR3 is CASRPDRDRTDTQYF. In DNA, the CDR3 is TGTGCCAGCAGGCCCGACAGGGATCGCACAGATACGCAGTATTTT.

The V call is TRBV29-1, the J call TRBJ1-5, with 9 positions matching TRBD1. Germline V lookup: CDR1 SQVTM, CDR2 ANQGSEA. V lost 3 bases, J lost 7 bases, and 4 bases stayed unmatched. The CDR3 runs 13 residues. CDR3 sequence reads: CSVDTGGGQPQHF. The CDR3 DNA reads TGCAGCGTTGACACAGGGGGCGGCCAGCCCCAGCATTTT.

V gene TRBV18 combines with J gene TRBJ2-7, with D possibly being TRBD2 (5 bases). The CDR3 is made up of 13 amino acids. CDR1 and CDR2 (germline): KGHSH, LQKENI. The V end lost 3 bases, the J end lost 9 bases, and 15 bases lay between the germline ends. In DNA form, the CDR3 reads TGTGCCAGCTCACCTTCCGACACCCGGGGGCAGTACTTC. Amino acids: CASSPSDTRGQYF.

This clone was found a few times. This chain uses TRBV28 with TRBJ1-5; a possible D gene is TRBD1 (6 bases). The V gene's germline CDR1 is MDHEN and CDR2 SYDVKM. V lost 7 bases and J lost 4, with 11 bases in between. The CDR3 has 13 amino acids. This chain's CDR3 is CASKGGGNQPQHF. CDR3 nucleotide sequence: TGTGCCAGCAAAGGGGGGGGGAATCAGCCCCAGCATTTT.